Listed below are T cell receptor beta chains from one sample, sequenced in a study of shared clonotypes between healthy human individuals. Generated by immunoSEQ multiplex PCR, the TCRdb table keeps only in-frame clones and is missing some. This sample has 2 million to 2.5 million clones; about 95% occur once, and the top ten carry roughly 1%. Specimen: naive CD8+ T cells sorted from blood. These receptors originate from a young man in good health. Both conserved end residues are part of each CDR3. Fields, in order: clone size, V gene, D gene, J gene, CDR3 DNA, CDR3 protein. D genes are given only for firm matches. Expanded clones get a size class; other rows say once, few or many, or leave the size out.

-	TRBV6-6	-	TRBJ2-1	TGTGCCAGCAGTTACCGGGGGAGCTCCTACAATGAGCAGTTCTTC	CASSYRGSSYNEQFF
-	TRBV4-1	TRBD2	TRBJ2-7	TGCGCCAGCAGCCAAGAACGCGTCGGGAGGGACATCTCCTACGAGCAGTACTTC	CASSQERVGRDISYEQYF
-	TRBV2	-	TRBJ2-3	TGTGCCAGCAGTGAAGCGCTTCGATCGGGAAGCGGGTCGACAGATACGCAGTATTTT	CASSEALRSGSGSTDTQYF
-	TRBV6-1	-	TRBJ1-3	TGTGCCAGCAGTGAAGAGCAGGCTGGGCTAACAATCATAGGCTCTGGAAACACCATATATTTT	CASSEEQAGLTIIGSGNTIYF
-	TRBV9	TRBD1	TRBJ2-3	TGTGCCAGCAGCGACAGGGGGCTGGACACAGATACGCAGTATTTT	CASSDRGLDTDTQYF
-	TRBV9	-	TRBJ2-5	TGTGCCAGCAGCGTAGGTTCGGGAGAGTTGGAGACCCAGTACTTC	CASSVGSGELETQYF
-	TRBV6-1	TRBD2	TRBJ2-6	TGTGCCAGCAGTGAGGATGGGCTAGCGGGGTACGGGGCCAACGTCCTGACTTTC	CASSEDGLAGYGANVLTF
-	TRBV19	-	TRBJ2-7	TGTGCCAGTAGTCCATTGGCGGGATACGAGCAGTACTTC	CASSPLAGYEQYF
-	TRBV29-1	TRBD2	TRBJ2-1	TGCAGCGTTGAAGGTCAACTAGCGGGGAGCTCCTACAATGAGCAGTTCTTC	CSVEGQLAGSSYNEQFF
-	TRBV10-2	-	TRBJ1-6	TGCGCCAGCATTTCGGATAATTCACCCCTCCACTTT	CASISDNSPLHF
once	TRBV19	-	TRBJ2-7	TGTGCCAGTAGTATACAACAGGGCTACGAGCAGTACTTC	CASSIQQGYEQYF
-	TRBV7-9	-	TRBJ2-5	TGTGCCAGCAGCAAATCGAACCAAGAGACCCAGTACTTC	CASSKSNQETQYF
-	TRBV7-2	-	TRBJ1-6	TGTGCCAGCAGCTCTTTGCAGGACGTTCCCCTCCACTTT	CASSSLQDVPLHF
-	TRBV5-4	TRBD2	TRBJ2-1	TGTGCCAGCACCAACCTAGCGGGAGGGGAAAATGAGCAGTTCTTC	CASTNLAGGENEQFF
-	TRBV6-5	TRBD1	TRBJ2-1	TGTGCCAGTAGGGACAGGGTCTACAATGAGCAGTTCTTC	CASRDRVYNEQFF
-	TRBV7-9	TRBD2	TRBJ2-3	TGTGCCAGCAGCCCGGGACTAGCGGATTACACAGATACGCAGTATTTT	CASSPGLADYTDTQYF
-	TRBV28	TRBD1	TRBJ2-7	TGTGCCAGCAGTTCCCCGGGACAGGGGTTGTACGAGCAGTACTTC	CASSSPGQGLYEQYF
-	TRBV30	TRBD1	TRBJ2-5	TGTGCCTGGAGCTCGACAGGGCGAGAGACCCAGTACTTC	CAWSSTGRETQYF
once	TRBV6-1	-	TRBJ2-7	TGTGCCAGCAGGGCAGGACATTTCTACGAGCAGTACTTC	CASRAGHFYEQYF
-	TRBV10-2	TRBD2	TRBJ2-5	TGCGCCAGCAGCTCGGGACTAGCGGGGGGGCAAGAGACCCAGTACTTC	CASSSGLAGGQETQYF
-	TRBV5-6	TRBD1	TRBJ1-1	TGTGCCAGCAGCTCAGGGGGTGGGACTGAAGCTTTCTTT	CASSSGGGTEAFF
-	TRBV2	TRBD1	TRBJ1-2	TGTGCCAGCAGTGAGCTGAGGGACAGGGGGCAACATTGGGGCTACACCTTC	CASSELRDRGQHWGYTF
-	TRBV7-9	-	TRBJ1-6	TGTGCCAGCAGCATAGGACAGCCCTCCTATAATTCACCCCTCCACTTT	CASSIGQPSYNSPLHF
-	TRBV12-5	-	TRBJ2-7	TGTGCTAGTGGTTTGGTTTTCTACGAGCAGTACTTC	CASGLVFYEQYF
-	TRBV13	-	TRBJ2-5	TGTGCCAGCAGCTTAACAGGGCTAGGAGAGACCCAGTACTTC	CASSLTGLGETQYF